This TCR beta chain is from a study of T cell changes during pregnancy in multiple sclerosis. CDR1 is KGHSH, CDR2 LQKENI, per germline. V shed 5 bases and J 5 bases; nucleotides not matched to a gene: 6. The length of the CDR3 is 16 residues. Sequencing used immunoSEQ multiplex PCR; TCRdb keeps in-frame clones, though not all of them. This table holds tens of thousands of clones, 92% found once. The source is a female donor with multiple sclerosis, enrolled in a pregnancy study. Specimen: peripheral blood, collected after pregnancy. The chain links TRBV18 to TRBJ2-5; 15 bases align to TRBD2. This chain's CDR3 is CASSEGLAGGTETQYF. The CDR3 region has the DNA TGTGCCAGCTCAGAGGGACTAGCGGGGGGAACGGAGACCCAGTACTTC.